This T cell receptor beta chain was sequenced during a study of cytotoxic CD8 clonotypes in ibrutinib-treated CLL. Investigators sought sequencing depths of between 1 in 200,000 and 1 in 1 million T cells. The method was immunoSEQ multiplex PCR; TCRdb's version includes in-frame clones alone and lacks a portion of them. The sample holds fewer than 35,000 clones, approximately 54% seen once. Germline CDR1 and CDR2: MNHEY and SMNVEV (reference sequence). The CDR3 has 16 residues. V gave up 6 bases and J gave up 2 bases, with 20 bases separating them. This receptor was taken from a human donor with chronic lymphocytic leukemia. The chain combines TRBV27 with TRBJ2-7; D may correspond to TRBD1 or TRBD2 (5 bases each). The input for sequencing was PBMCs, taken before ibrutinib treatment. The CDR3, as DNA: TGTGCCAGCAGCCCCATGGGACCCCGGACGACCTACGAGCAGTACTTC. Translated, it gives CASSPMGPRTTYEQYF.